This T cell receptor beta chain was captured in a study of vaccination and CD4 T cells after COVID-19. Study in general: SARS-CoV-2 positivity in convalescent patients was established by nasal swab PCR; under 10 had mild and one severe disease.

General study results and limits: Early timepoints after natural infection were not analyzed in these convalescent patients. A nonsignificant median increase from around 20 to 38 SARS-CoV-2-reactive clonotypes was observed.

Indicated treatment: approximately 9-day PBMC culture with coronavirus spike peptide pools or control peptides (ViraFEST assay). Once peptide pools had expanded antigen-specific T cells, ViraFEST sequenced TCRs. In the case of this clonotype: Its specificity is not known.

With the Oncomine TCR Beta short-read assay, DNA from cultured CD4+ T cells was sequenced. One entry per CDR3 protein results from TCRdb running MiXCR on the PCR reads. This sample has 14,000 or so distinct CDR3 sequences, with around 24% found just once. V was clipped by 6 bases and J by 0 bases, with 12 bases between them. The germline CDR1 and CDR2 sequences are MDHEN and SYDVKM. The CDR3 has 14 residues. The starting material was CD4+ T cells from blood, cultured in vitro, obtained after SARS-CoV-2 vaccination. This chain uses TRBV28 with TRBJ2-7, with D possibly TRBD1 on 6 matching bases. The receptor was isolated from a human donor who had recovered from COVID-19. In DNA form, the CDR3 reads TGTGCCAGCAGGATAGGACAGAGCTCCTACGAGCAGTACTTC. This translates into CASRIGQSSYEQYF.